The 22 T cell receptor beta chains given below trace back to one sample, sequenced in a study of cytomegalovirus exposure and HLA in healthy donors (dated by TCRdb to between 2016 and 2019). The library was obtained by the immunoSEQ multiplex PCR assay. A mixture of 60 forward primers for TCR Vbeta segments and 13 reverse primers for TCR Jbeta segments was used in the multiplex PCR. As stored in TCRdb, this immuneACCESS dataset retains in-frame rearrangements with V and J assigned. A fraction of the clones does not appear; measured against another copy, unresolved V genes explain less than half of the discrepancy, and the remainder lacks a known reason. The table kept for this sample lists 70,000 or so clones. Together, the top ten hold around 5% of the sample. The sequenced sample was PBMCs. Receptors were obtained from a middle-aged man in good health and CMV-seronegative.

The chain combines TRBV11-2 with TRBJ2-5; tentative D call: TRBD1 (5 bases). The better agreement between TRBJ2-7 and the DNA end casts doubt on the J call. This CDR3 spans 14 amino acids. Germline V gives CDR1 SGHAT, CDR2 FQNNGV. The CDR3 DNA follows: TGTGCCAGCAGCTTAGTCCCAGGGTTTTACGAGCAGTACTTC. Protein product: CASSLVPGFYEQYF.

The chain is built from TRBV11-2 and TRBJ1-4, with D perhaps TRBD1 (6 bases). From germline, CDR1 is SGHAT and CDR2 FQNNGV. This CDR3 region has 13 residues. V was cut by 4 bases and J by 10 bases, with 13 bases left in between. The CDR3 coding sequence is TGTGCCAGCAGCTCGACCGGGACAAGAAAACTGTTTTTT. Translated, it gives CASSSTGTRKLFF.

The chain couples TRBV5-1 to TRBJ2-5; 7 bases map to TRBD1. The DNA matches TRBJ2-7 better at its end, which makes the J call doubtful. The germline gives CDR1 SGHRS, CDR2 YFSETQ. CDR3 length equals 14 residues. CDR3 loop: CASSEGQHSYEQYF. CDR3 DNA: TGCGCCAGCAGCGAGGGACAGCACTCCTACGAGCAGTACTTC.

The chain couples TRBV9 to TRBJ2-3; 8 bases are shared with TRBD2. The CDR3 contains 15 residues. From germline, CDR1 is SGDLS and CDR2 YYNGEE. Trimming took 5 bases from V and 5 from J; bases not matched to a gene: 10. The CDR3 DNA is TGTGCCAGCAGTTACTGGGGGACTAGTGGAGATACGCAGTATTTT. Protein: CASSYWGTSGDTQYF. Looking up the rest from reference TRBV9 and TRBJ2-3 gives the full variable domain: DSGVTQTPKHLITATGQRVTLRCSPRSGDLSVYWYQQSLDQGLQFLIQYYNGEERAKGNILERFSAQQFPDLHSELNLSSLELGDSALYFCASSYWGTSGDTQYFGPGTRLTVL.

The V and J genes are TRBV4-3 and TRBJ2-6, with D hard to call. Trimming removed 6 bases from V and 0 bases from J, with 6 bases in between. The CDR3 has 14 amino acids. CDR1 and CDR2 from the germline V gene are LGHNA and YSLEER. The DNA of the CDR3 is TGCGCCAGCAGTTTAAACTCTGGGGCCAACGTCCTGACTTTC. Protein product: CASSLNSGANVLTF.

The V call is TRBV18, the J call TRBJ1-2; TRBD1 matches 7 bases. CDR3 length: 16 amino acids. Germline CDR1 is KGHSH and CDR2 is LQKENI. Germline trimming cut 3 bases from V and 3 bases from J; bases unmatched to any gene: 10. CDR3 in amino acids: CASSPQHRGVDYGYTF. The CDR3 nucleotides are TGTGCCAGCTCACCCCAACACAGGGGAGTCGACTATGGCTACACCTTC.

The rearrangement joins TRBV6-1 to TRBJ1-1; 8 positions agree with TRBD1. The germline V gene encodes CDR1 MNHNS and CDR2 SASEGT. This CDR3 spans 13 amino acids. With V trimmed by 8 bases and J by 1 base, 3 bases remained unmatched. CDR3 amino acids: CASRTGGNTEAFF. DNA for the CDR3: TGTGCCAGCCGAACAGGGGGGAACACTGAAGCTTTCTTT.

In DNA, the CDR3 is TGTGCCAGCAGCGCACCGGTAGGGGGCTACAATGAGCAGTTCTTC. Translated: CASSAPVGGYNEQFF. The chain has TRBV7-9 and TRBJ2-1; D is perhaps TRBD1 (6 bases). V gave up 5 bases and J gave up 3 bases, with 14 bases separating them. CDR1 is SEHNR, CDR2 FQNEAQ, per germline (reference sequence). The CDR3 totals 15 residues.

The CDR3 is CASSIVSGGSNQPQHF. CDR3 sequence (DNA): TGTGCCAGTAGTATAGTTTCCGGGGGGAGCAATCAGCCCCAGCATTTT. The chain combines TRBV19 with TRBJ1-5; tentatively, D is TRBD1 (5 bases). Between the trimmed V and J ends, which lost 1 base and 1 base, there was a span of 11 bases. In germline, CDR1 is LNHDA, CDR2 SQIVND (reference sequence). The CDR3 is 16 amino acids. The full variable domain, completed using reference TRBV19 and TRBJ1-5, is DGGITQSPKYLFRKEGQNVTLSCEQNLNHDAMYWYRQDPGQGLRLIYYSQIVNDFQKGDIAEGYSVSREKKESFPLTVTSAQKNPTAFYLCASSIVSGGSNQPQHFGDGTRLSIL.

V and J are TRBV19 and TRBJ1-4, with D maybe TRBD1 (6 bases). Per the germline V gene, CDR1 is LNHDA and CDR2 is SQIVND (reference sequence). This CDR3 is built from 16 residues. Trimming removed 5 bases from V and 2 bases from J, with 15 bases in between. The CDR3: CASSGARQATNEKLFF. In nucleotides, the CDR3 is TGTGCCAGTAGTGGAGCAAGACAGGCGACTAATGAAAAACTGTTTTTT.

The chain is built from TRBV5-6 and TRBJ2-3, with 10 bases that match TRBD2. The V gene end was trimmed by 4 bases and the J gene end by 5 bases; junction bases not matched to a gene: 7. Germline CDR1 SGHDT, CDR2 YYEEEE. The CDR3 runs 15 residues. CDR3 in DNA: TGTGCCAGCAGCAATAGCGGGGGGCACGTAGATACGCAGTATTTT. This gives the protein CASSNSGGHVDTQYF.

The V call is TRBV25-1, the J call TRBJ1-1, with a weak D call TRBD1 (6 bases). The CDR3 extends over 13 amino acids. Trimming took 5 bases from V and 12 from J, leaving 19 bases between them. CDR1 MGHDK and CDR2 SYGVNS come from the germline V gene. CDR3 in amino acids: CASSQQSYRAPFF. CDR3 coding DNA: TGTGCCAGCAGTCAACAGTCTTACAGGGCGCCTTTCTTT.

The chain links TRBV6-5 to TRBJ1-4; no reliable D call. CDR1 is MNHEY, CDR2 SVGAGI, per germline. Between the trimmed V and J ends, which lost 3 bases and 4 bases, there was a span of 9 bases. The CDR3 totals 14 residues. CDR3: CASSYGQLNEKLFF. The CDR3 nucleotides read TGTGCCAGCAGTTATGGGCAGCTTAATGAAAAACTGTTTTTT.

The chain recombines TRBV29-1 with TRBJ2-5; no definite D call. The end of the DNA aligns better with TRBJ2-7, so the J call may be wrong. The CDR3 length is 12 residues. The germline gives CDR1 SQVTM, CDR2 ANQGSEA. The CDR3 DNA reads TGCAGCGTTGAAGACCTCGAATACGAGCAGTACTTC. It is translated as CSVEDLEYEQYF.

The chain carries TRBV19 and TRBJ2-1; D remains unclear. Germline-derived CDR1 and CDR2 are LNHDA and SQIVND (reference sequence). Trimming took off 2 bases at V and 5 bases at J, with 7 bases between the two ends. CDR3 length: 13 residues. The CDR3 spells CASSINTDNEQFF. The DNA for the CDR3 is TGTGCCAGTAGTATAAACACAGACAATGAGCAGTTCTTC.

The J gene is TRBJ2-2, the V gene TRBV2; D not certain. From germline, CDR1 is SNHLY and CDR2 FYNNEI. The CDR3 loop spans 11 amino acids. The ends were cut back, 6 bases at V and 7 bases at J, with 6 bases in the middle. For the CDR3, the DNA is TGTGCCAGCAGACAGCACGGGGAGCTGTTTTTT. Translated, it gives CASRQHGELFF.

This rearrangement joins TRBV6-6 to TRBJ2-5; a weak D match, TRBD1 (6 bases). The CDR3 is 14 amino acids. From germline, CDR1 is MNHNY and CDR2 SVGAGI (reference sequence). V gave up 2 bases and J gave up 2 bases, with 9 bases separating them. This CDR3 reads CASSYRQGQETQYF. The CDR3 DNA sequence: TGTGCCAGCAGTTACCGTCAGGGGCAAGAGACCCAGTACTTC.

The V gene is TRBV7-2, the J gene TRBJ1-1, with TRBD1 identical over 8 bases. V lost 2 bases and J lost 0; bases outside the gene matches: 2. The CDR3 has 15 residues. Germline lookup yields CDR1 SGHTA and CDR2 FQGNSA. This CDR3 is CASSLQGAMNTEAFF. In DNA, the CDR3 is TGTGCCAGCAGCTTACAGGGGGCCATGAACACTGAAGCTTTCTTT.

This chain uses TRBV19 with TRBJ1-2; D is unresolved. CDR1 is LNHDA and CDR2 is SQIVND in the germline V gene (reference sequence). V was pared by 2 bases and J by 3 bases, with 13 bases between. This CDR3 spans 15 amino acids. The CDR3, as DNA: TGTGCCAGTAGTATATCGGTCAACTTGGACTATGGCTACACCTTC. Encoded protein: CASSISVNLDYGYTF.

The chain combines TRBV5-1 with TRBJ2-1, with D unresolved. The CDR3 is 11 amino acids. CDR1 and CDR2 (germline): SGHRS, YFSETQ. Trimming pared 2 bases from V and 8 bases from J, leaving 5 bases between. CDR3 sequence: CASSFADEQFF. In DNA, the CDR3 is TGCGCCAGCAGCTTTGCAGATGAGCAGTTCTTC.

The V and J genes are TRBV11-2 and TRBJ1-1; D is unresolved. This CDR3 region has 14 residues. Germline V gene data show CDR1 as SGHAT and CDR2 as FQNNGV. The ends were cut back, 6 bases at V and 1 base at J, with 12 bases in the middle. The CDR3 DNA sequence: TGTGCCAGCAGGGCCCTTCGCGGGAACACTGAAGCTTTCTTT. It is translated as CASRALRGNTEAFF.

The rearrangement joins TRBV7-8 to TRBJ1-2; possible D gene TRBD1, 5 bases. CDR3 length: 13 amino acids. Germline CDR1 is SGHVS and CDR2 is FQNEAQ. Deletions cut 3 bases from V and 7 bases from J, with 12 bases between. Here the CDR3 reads CASSLTEFLGYTF. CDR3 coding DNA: TGTGCCAGCAGCTTGACAGAGTTTCTTGGCTACACCTTC.